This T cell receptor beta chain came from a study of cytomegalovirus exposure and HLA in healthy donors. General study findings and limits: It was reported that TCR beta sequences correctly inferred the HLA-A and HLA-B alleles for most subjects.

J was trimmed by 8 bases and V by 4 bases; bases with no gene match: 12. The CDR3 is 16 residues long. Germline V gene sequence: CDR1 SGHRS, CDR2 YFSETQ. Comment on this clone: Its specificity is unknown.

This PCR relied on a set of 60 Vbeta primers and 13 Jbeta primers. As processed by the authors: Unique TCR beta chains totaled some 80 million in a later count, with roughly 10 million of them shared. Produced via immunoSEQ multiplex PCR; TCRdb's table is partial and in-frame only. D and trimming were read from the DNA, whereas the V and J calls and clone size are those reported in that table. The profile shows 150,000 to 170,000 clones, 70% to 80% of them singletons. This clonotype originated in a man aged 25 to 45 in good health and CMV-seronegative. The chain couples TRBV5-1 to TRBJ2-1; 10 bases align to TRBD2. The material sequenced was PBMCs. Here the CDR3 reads CASSRSGGAALDEQFF. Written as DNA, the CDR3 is TGCGCCAGCAGCCGCAGCGGGGGGGCCGCTCTTGATGAGCAGTTCTTC.